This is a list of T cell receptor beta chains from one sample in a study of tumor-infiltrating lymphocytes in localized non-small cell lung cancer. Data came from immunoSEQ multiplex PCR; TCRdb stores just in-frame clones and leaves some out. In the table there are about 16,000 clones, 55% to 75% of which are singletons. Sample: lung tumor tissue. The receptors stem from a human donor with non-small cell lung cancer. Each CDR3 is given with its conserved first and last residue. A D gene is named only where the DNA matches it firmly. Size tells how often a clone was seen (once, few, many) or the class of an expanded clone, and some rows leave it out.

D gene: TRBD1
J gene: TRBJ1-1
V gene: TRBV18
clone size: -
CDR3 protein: CASSPQGDTEAFF
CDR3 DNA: TGTGCCAGCTCGCCTCAGGGGGACACTGAAGCTTTCTTT

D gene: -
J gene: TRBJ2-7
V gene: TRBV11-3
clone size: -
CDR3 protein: CASSLELKEEQYF
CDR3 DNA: TGTGCCAGCAGCTTAGAGCTGAAGGAGGAGCAGTACTTC

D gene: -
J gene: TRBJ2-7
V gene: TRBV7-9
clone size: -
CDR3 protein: CASSNRRDTAYEQYF
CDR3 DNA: TGTGCCAGCAGCAACCGCCGGGACACCGCCTACGAGCAGTACTTC

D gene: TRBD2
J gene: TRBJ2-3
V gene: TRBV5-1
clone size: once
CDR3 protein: CASSPVLAGGLDTQYF
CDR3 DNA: TGCGCCAGCAGCCCGGTACTAGCGGGGGGCCTAGATACGCAGTATTTT

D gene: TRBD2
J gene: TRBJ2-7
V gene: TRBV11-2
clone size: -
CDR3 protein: CASSLGGGGPLSYEQYF
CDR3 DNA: TGTGCCAGCAGCTTAGGGGGGGGAGGGCCCCTATCCTACGAGCAGTACTTC

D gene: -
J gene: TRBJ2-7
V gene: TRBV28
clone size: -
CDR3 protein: CASSLALPGQYF
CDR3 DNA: TGTGCCAGCAGTTTAGCACTCCCGGGGCAGTACTTC

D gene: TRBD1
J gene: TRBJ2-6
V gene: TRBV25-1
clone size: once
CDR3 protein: CASSEGQGSSGANVLTF
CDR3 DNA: TGTGCCAGCAGTGAAGGACAGGGGAGCTCTGGGGCCAACGTCCTGACTTTC

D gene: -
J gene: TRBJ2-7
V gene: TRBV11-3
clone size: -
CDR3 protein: CASSAAAIAYEQYF
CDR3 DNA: TGTGCCAGCAGCGCCGCGGCGATAGCCTACGAGCAGTACTTC

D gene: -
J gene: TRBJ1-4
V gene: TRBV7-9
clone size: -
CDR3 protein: CASSLGQDYEKLFF
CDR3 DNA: TGTGCCAGCAGCTTAGGACAGGATTATGAAAAACTGTTTTTT

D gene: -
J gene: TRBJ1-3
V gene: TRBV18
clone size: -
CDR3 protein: CASSPARSHTIYF
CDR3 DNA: TGTGCCAGCTCACCTGCAAGGTCTCACACCATATATTTT

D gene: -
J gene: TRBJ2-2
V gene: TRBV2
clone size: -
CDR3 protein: CASKLGAGSTGELFF
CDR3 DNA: TGTGCCAGCAAGTTGGGAGCAGGGAGCACCGGGGAGCTGTTTTTT

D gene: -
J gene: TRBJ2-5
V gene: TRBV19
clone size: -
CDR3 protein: CASKSGETQYF
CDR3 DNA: TGTGCCAGTAAGTCGGGAGAGACCCAGTACTTC

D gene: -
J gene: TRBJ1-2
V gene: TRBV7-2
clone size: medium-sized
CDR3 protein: CASTLWGGNYGYTF
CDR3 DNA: TGTGCCAGCACCCTTTGGGGGGGAAACTATGGCTACACCTTC

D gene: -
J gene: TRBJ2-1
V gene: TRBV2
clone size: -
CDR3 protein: CASSAGGSRFF
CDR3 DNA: TGTGCCAGCAGTGCCGGCGGGTCCAGGTTCTTC

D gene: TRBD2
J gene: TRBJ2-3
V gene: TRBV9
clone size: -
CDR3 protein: CASSVGGIAGGPPDTQYF
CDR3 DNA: TGTGCCAGCAGCGTAGGTGGGATAGCGGGGGGGCCCCCAGATACGCAGTATTTT

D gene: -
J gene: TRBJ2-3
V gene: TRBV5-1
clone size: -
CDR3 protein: CASSLLQGFTDTQYF
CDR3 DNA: TGCGCCAGCAGCCTACTACAGGGCTTCACAGATACGCAGTATTTT

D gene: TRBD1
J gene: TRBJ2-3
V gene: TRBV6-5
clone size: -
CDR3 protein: CAAREGAGTDTQYF
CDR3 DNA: TGTGCCGCCCGTGAGGGGGCGGGCACAGATACGCAGTATTTT

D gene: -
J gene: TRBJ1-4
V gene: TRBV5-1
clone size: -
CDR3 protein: CASRYFTGFGEKLFF
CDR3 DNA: TGCGCCAGCCGCTACTTTACAGGGTTCGGTGAAAAACTGTTTTTT

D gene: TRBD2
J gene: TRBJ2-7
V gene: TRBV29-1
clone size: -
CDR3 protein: CSVRSGGGYEQYF
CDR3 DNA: TGCAGCGTTCGAAGCGGGGGAGGCTACGAGCAGTACTTC

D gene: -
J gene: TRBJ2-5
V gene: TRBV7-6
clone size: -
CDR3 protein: CASSTRLTQGQETQYF
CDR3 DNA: TGTGCCAGCAGTACAAGACTTACCCAAGGCCAAGAGACCCAGTACTTC

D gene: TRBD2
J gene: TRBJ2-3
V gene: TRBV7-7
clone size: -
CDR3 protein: CASSLAPAGGTTDTQYF
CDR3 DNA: TGTGCTAGCAGCTTAGCACCGGCGGGGGGAACCACAGATACGCAGTATTTT

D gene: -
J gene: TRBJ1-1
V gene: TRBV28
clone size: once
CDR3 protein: CAGGDNTEAFF
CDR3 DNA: TGTGCCGGGGGAGACAACACTGAAGCTTTCTTT

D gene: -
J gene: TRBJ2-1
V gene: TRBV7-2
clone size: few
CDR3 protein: CASSLSTVDEQFF
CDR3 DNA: TGTGCCAGCAGCTTGTCGACAGTGGATGAGCAGTTCTTC

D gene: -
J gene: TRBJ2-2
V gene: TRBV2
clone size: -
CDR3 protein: CASSFTGRGGELFF
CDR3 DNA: TGTGCCAGCAGCTTCACCGGCCGGGGCGGGGAGCTGTTTTTT

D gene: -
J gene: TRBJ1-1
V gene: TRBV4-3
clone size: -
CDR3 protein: CASSQDGNRLNEAFF
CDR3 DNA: TGCGCCAGCAGCCAAGATGGTAACAGGTTGAATGAAGCTTTCTTT

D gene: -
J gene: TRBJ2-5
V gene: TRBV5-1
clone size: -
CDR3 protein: CASSPLSNSRGPETQYF
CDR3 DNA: TGCGCCAGCAGCCCCCTCTCAAACTCACGAGGTCCGGAGACCCAGTACTTC

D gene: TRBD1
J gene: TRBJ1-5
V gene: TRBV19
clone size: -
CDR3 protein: CASSRRPDRGGFRPQHF
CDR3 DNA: TGTGCCAGTAGTAGGAGACCGGACAGGGGTGGTTTTCGGCCCCAGCATTTT

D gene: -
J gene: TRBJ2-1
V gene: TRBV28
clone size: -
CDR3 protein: CATQIQASYNEQFF
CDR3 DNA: TGTGCCACCCAGATACAGGCCTCCTACAATGAGCAGTTCTTC

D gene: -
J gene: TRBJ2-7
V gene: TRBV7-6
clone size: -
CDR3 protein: CASSFGGSYEQYF
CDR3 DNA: TGTGCCAGCAGCTTTGGGGGCTCCTACGAGCAGTACTTC

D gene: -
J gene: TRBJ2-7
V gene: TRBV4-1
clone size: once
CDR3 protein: CASSQGGQEIYEQYF
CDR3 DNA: TGCGCCAGCAGCCAAGGAGGGCAGGAGATCTACGAGCAGTACTTC

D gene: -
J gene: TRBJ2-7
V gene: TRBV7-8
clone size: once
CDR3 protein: CASSFGWTGTPYEQYF
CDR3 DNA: TGTGCCAGCAGCTTTGGTTGGACCGGGACCCCTTACGAGCAGTACTTC

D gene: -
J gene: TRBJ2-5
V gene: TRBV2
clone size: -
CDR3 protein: CASSEALGGTVQETQYF
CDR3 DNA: TGTGCCAGCAGTGAAGCGCTTGGTGGCACCGTCCAAGAGACCCAGTACTTC

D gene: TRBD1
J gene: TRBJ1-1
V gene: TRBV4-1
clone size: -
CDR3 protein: CASSQERGQGFRDTEAFF
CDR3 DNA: TGCGCCAGCAGCCAAGAAAGGGGACAGGGTTTTAGGGACACTGAAGCTTTCTTT

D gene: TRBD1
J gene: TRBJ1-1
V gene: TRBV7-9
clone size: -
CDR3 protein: CASSLAGGSRGTEAFF
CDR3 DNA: TGTGCCAGCAGCTTGGCAGGGGGCTCTAGGGGCACTGAAGCTTTCTTT

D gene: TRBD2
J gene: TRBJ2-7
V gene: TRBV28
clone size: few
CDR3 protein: CASSLLAGAYEQYF
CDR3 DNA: TGTGCCAGCAGTTTACTAGCGGGAGCGTACGAGCAGTACTTC

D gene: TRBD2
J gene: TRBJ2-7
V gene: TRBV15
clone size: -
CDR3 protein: CATSRDSLLLAGVRLGEQYF
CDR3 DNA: TGTGCCACCAGCAGAGATTCACTTTTACTAGCGGGAGTTCGACTCGGCGAGCAGTACTTC

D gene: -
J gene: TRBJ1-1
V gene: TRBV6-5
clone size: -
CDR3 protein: CASSFGGSNTEAFF
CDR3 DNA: TGTGCCAGCAGTTTCGGGGGCTCGAACACTGAAGCTTTCTTT